This is a list of T cell receptor beta chains from one sample in a study of cytomegalovirus exposure and HLA in healthy donors. TCRdb keeps only in-frame clones here, not all; method: immunoSEQ multiplex PCR. Of approximately 160,000 clones in the sample, approximately 81% were seen once. Input material: PBMCs. The receptors come from a man under 40 in good health and CMV-seropositive. Both conserved end residues are part of each CDR3. The D gene is left open where the match is weak. Not every row has a clone size; where given, it reads once, few, many or a size class.

j_call d_call v_call clone_size cdr3_aa cdr3_nt
TRBJ2-1 TRBD2 TRBV6-5 . CASSRGLAGHNEQFF TGTGCCAGCAGCCGCGGACTAGCGGGACACAATGAGCAGTTCTTC
TRBJ2-7 TRBD2 TRBV15 . CATSRVLAGSYEQYF TGTGCCACCAGCAGGGTACTAGCGGGTTCCTACGAGCAGTACTTC
TRBJ1-5 . TRBV19 . CASRFYSNQPQHF TGTGCCAGTAGATTCTATAGCAATCAGCCCCAGCATTTT
TRBJ2-1 TRBD2 TRBV6-1 . CASRFSGSTYNEQFF TGTGCCAGCAGATTTAGCGGGAGCACCTACAATGAGCAGTTCTTC
TRBJ2-3 TRBD2 TRBV11-3 . CASSSTSGRTDTQYF TGTGCCAGCAGCTCGACTAGCGGGAGAACAGATACGCAGTATTTT
TRBJ2-3 TRBD2 TRBV7-7 . CASSSREGSDTQYF TGTGCTAGCAGCTCCCGGGAGGGGTCAGATACGCAGTATTTT
TRBJ2-6 . TRBV7-9 once CASSRGSSGANVLTF TGTGCCAGCAGCCGCGGGTCCTCTGGGGCCAACGTCCTGACTTTC
TRBJ2-7 TRBD2 TRBV13 . CASSLSGGGSLNEQYF TGTGCCAGCAGCTTAAGTGGGGGGGGTAGCCTCAACGAGCAGTACTTC
TRBJ1-2 TRBD1 TRBV7-2 once CASSQDRGLYYGYTF TGTGCCAGCAGCCAGGACAGGGGGCTTTACTATGGCTACACCTTC
TRBJ1-4 TRBD1 TRBV7-2 . CASSWQGASTNEKLFF TGTGCCAGCAGCTGGCAGGGGGCCTCAACTAATGAAAAACTGTTTTTT
TRBJ2-7 TRBD2 TRBV25-1 . CASSDPGGAYEQYF TGTGCCAGCAGTGACCCCGGGGGGGCCTACGAGCAGTACTTC
TRBJ1-4 . TRBV5-1 . CASSPWTATNEKLFF TGCGCCAGCAGCCCATGGACAGCAACTAATGAAAAACTGTTTTTT
TRBJ2-1 TRBD1 TRBV4-3 . CASSQVGQGENEQFF TGCGCCAGCAGCCAAGTAGGACAGGGGGAGAATGAGCAGTTCTTC
TRBJ2-7 TRBD2 TRBV27 . CASSLETSGRSYEQYF TGTGCCAGCAGTTTGGAGACTAGCGGGAGGTCCTACGAGCAGTACTTC
TRBJ2-7 TRBD2 TRBV6-5 . CASSYSGLAGNYEQYF TGTGCCAGCAGTTACTCCGGACTAGCGGGGAACTACGAGCAGTACTTC
TRBJ2-1 TRBD1 TRBV27 . CASSPDRGSNEQFF TGTGCCAGCAGTCCCGACAGGGGGAGCAATGAGCAGTTCTTC
TRBJ2-7 TRBD2 TRBV7-6 . CASSQSSGGAEDEQYF TGTGCCAGCAGCCAGTCTAGCGGGGGGGCCGAGGACGAGCAGTACTTC
TRBJ1-5 . TRBV6-5 . CASRRGGGWRPQHF TGTGCCAGCAGGCGCGGGGGGGGTTGGCGGCCCCAGCATTTT
TRBJ2-5 . TRBV10-2 . CASSEPSAQETQYF TGCGCCAGCAGTGAGCCTAGCGCTCAAGAGACCCAGTACTTC
TRBJ2-7 TRBD1 TRBV6-1 . CASSQGTGGWYEQYF TGTGCCAGCAGCCAAGGGACAGGGGGCTGGTACGAGCAGTACTTC
TRBJ2-2 . TRBV4-1 . CASSQLAAGELFF TGCGCCAGCAGCCAGCTAGCCGCCGGGGAGCTGTTTTTT
TRBJ2-7 . TRBV9 . CASSETPSYEQYF TGTGCCAGCAGTGAGACACCCTCCTACGAGCAGTACTTC
TRBJ2-7 . TRBV7-8 . CASSLGPGEQYF TGTGCCAGCAGCTTAGGTCCGGGTGAGCAGTACTTC
TRBJ1-2 . TRBV25-1 . CASSDPNTNPGDGYTF TGTGCCAGCAGTGACCCAAACACAAACCCGGGGGATGGCTACACCTTC
TRBJ2-7 TRBD1 TRBV5-1 . CASSPTGPSYEQYF TGCGCCAGCAGCCCGACAGGGCCGTCCTACGAGCAGTACTTC
TRBJ2-5 TRBD1 TRBV5-4 . CASSTPTGGRQETQYF TGTGCCAGCAGCACGCCGACAGGGGGTAGGCAAGAGACCCAGTACTTC
TRBJ1-1 TRBD1 TRBV6-5 . CASSPGQGIHTEAFF TGTGCCAGCAGTCCGGGACAGGGGATACACACTGAAGCTTTCTTT
TRBJ2-7 TRBD1 TRBV15 once CATSRRGQGAYEQYF TGTGCCACCAGCAGGAGGGGACAGGGGGCCTACGAGCAGTACTTC
TRBJ2-7 . TRBV28 . CASRPTRATYEQYF TGTGCCAGCAGACCGACCAGGGCGACCTACGAGCAGTACTTC
TRBJ1-5 . TRBV5-1 . CANQRLHLLRNNQPQHF TGCGCCAACCAGCGCCTACATCTATTGAGGAACAATCAGCCCCAGCATTTT
TRBJ1-1 TRBD1 TRBV28 . CASGGTGWGTEAFF TGTGCCAGCGGGGGGACAGGGTGGGGCACTGAAGCTTTCTTT
TRBJ2-6 . TRBV7-3 . CASSSVGAGANVLTF TGTGCCAGCAGCTCTGTCGGGGCTGGGGCCAACGTCCTGACTTTC
TRBJ1-2 TRBD1 TRBV30 few CAWKDRGSNYGYTF TGTGCCTGGAAAGACAGGGGAAGTAACTATGGCTACACCTTC
TRBJ2-7 TRBD1 TRBV7-9 once CASSPDRGTEQYF TGTGCCAGCAGCCCGGACAGGGGAACGGAGCAGTACTTC
TRBJ1-4 . TRBV5-4 . CASSVSGTGHEKLFF TGTGCCAGCAGCGTTTCCGGGACTGGCCATGAAAAACTGTTTTTT
TRBJ2-5 TRBD2 TRBV9 . CASSVGVSGELQETQYF TGTGCCAGCAGCGTAGGAGTCAGCGGGGAACTACAAGAGACCCAGTACTTC
TRBJ1-3 TRBD1 TRBV6-5 few CASSTRTGPGNTIYF TGTGCCAGCAGTACGAGGACAGGGCCTGGAAACACCATATATTTT
TRBJ1-2 TRBD1 TRBV5-1 . CASSLRDRGYGYTF TGCGCCAGCAGCCTACGGGACAGGGGCTATGGCTACACCTTC
TRBJ2-5 . TRBV19 . CASSPSTLLGETQYF TGTGCCAGTAGCCCATCGACTCTGCTAGGAGAGACCCAGTACTTC
TRBJ1-1 TRBD1 TRBV15 . CATSRPPGQGTTEAFF TGTGCCACCAGCAGACCCCCGGGACAGGGCACCACTGAAGCTTTCTTT
TRBJ1-2 . TRBV4-1 . CASSQVRGHRLYGYTF TGCGCCAGCAGCCAAGTTAGGGGACACCGTCTCTATGGCTACACCTTC
TRBJ1-5 TRBD1 TRBV19 . CASSIVQGPPQHF TGTGCCAGTAGTATAGTACAGGGGCCGCCCCAGCATTTT